The 11 T cell receptor beta chains given below trace back to one sample, sequenced in a study of cytomegalovirus exposure and HLA in healthy donors. With 60 Vbeta and 13 Jbeta primers, the PCR was carried out. Data came from immunoSEQ multiplex PCR; TCRdb stores just in-frame clones and leaves some out. The record lists roughly 190,000 clones, of which the ten most abundant hold less than 6.5%. The source material was PBMCs. The receptors come from a man aged 30 to 39 in good health and CMV-seronegative.

The rearrangement joins TRBV6-1 to TRBJ1-6; D unresolved. The CDR3 has 11 amino acids. Trimming shortened V by 3 bases and J by 12 bases, and 6 bases separated the two germline ends. Germline V CDR1 and CDR2: MNHNS, SASEGT. This CDR3 is CASSDILPLHF. DNA for the CDR3: TGTGCCAGCAGTGATATACTACCCCTCCACTTT.

V is TRBV14 and J is TRBJ2-7; D unclear. Germline lookup yields CDR1 SGHDN and CDR2 FVKESK. The CDR3 contains 13 residues. Trimming cost V 6 bases and J 4 bases, with 13 bases left between them. Written as DNA, the CDR3 is TGTGCCAGCAGACCGCTTAGTCGTTACGAGCAGTACTTC. Its translation: CASRPLSRYEQYF. Full variable domain (remainder filled in from reference TRBV14 and TRBJ2-7): EAGVTQFPSHSVIEKGQTVTLRCDPISGHDNLYWYRRVMGKEIKFLLHFVKESKQDESGMPNNRFLAERTGGTYSTLKVQPAELEDSGVYFCASRPLSRYEQYFGPGTRLTVT.

The V and J genes are TRBV18 and TRBJ1-1, with TRBD1 as a possible D gene (5 bases). The germline gives CDR1 KGHSH, CDR2 LQKENI. V was trimmed by 3 bases and J by 4 bases, leaving 9 bases between them. The CDR3 sequence is 13 residues long. The CDR3 loop is CASSPSGVTEAFF. CDR3 coding DNA: TGTGCCAGCTCACCTTCGGGGGTCACTGAAGCTTTCTTT.

In DNA form, the CDR3 reads TGTGCCACCAGCAGAGAGTGGGAGGGGGTCAATGAGCAGTTCTTC. It is translated as CATSREWEGVNEQFF. The rearrangement uses TRBV15 and TRBJ2-1; D possibly corresponds to TRBD2 (7 bases). The germline CDR1 and CDR2 sequences are LNHNV and YYDKDF (reference sequence). This CDR3 region has 15 residues. Trimming removed 0 bases at V and 6 bases at J, with 12 bases between.

The rearrangement links TRBV7-2 to TRBJ1-6, with a tentative D call TRBD1 (6 bases). V lost 4 bases and J lost 6, with 16 bases in between. In germline, CDR1 is SGHTA, CDR2 FQGNSA. The CDR3 contains 16 residues. In DNA, the CDR3 is TGTGCCAGCAGCTCTAATCCGGGACAAATTAATTCACCCCTCCACTTT. This sequence encodes CASSSNPGQINSPLHF.

This sequence joins TRBV5-1 and TRBJ1-4; the D gene is possibly TRBD1 (6 bases). The germline gives CDR1 SGHRS, CDR2 YFSETQ. The length of the CDR3 is 20 residues. V lost 0 bases to trimming and J lost 7 bases, with 28 bases between them. The CDR3 nucleotides read TGCGCCAGCAGCTTGGACCCCCTCATGGGTCGGGACACAAGGACTGAAAAACTGTTTTTT. Amino acid sequence: CASSLDPLMGRDTRTEKLFF.

With respect to this clone: Within the sample, other DNA sequences also encode this same CDR3. The J gene is TRBJ2-7, the V gene TRBV6-5, with 8 bases fitting TRBD1. Germline V gives CDR1 MNHEY, CDR2 SVGAGI. The CDR3 extends over 13 amino acids. Losses at the gene ends were 6 bases for V and 4 bases for J; bases not matched to a gene: 5. The DNA for the CDR3 is TGTGCCAGCAGCCGCGACAGGGGTTACGAGCAGTACTTC. Encoded protein: CASSRDRGYEQYF.

The chain couples TRBV19 to TRBJ2-7; 10 bases are shared with TRBD1. The CDR3 totals 14 residues. Losses at the gene ends were 10 bases for V and 6 bases for J; bases not matched to a gene: 12. The germline V gene encodes CDR1 LNHDA and CDR2 SQIVND (reference sequence). The chain's CDR3 is CATDSGTGVFEQYF. In DNA, the CDR3 is TGTGCCACCGACAGCGGGACAGGGGTTTTCGAGCAGTACTTC.

The chain has TRBV7-2 and TRBJ2-1, with a tentative D call TRBD2 (6 bases). With 4 bases removed from V and 8 bases from J, the gap between germline ends came to 15 bases. CDR3 length: 14 residues. From germline, CDR1 is SGHTA and CDR2 FQGNSA. The CDR3 protein is CASSSGLRIDEQFF. The CDR3 DNA sequence: TGTGCCAGCAGCTCGGGACTCCGGATCGATGAGCAGTTCTTC.

V and J are TRBV27 and TRBJ1-5, with D maybe TRBD1 (6 bases). The CDR3 extends over 14 amino acids. The germline V and J ends were trimmed by 4 bases and 5 bases, with 12 bases remaining between them. Germline V gene lookup returns CDR1 MNHEY and CDR2 SMNVEV (reference sequence). CDR3 residues: CASSSQGADQPQHF. The CDR3 DNA follows: TGTGCCAGCAGTTCACAGGGAGCGGATCAGCCCCAGCATTTT.

This rearrangement joins TRBV7-2 to TRBJ2-1; 8 bases agree with TRBD2. V lost 1 base and J lost 6; bases outside the gene matches: 5. Germline V lookup: CDR1 SGHTA, CDR2 FQGNSA. CDR3 length: 15 residues. The CDR3 loop is CASSLGLAGGNEQFF. The CDR3 DNA follows: TGTGCCAGCAGCTTAGGCCTAGCGGGTGGCAATGAGCAGTTCTTC.